This T cell receptor (beta chain) was sequenced for a study of vaccination effects on CD4 cells after COVID-19. J gave up 6 bases and V 4 bases, and 13 bases lay outside the gene matches. In germline, CDR1 is MGHRA, CDR2 YSYEKL. This CDR3 region has 16 residues. Antigen-specific CD4+ T cells were expanded with viral peptide pools in the ViraFEST assay before sequencing. Researchers isolated CD4+ T cells once about eleven days of culture had elapsed. Each participant was administered two doses of either the BNT162b2 or the mRNA-1273 vaccine. Generated by immunoSEQ multiplex PCR, the TCRdb table keeps only in-frame clones and is missing some. The table lists approximately 17,000 clones, just under 70% of them singletons. This clone was counted once. What it recognizes is unknown.

The rearrangement links TRBV4-1 to TRBJ2-5, with 8 nucleotides matching TRBD1. Source: CD4+ T cells from PBMCs cultured with SARS-CoV-2 spike peptides, taken after COVID-19 vaccination. This sequence was found in a human donor who received a COVID-19 vaccine. The CDR3 sequence is CASSRQAGQDGQTQYF. CDR3 coding DNA: TGCGCCAGCAGCCGCCAGGCGGGACAGGACGGACAGACCCAGTACTTC.